The present T cell receptor (beta chain) was sequenced within a study of CD8 T cells in Susac syndrome. Reverse transcription of about 0.5 to 1 ug RNA was carried out with random hexamers. Each CDR3 protein gets one entry after TCRdb re-called the immunoSEQ multiplex PCR reads with MiXCR. The repertoire holds 100,000 to 150,000 distinct CDR3 sequences, with about 94% as singletons. TCR beta from blood CD8+ and CD4+ T cells was sequenced. With regard to this clonotype: Its antigen is not known.

The CDR3 contains 16 residues. Germline V gene lookup returns CDR1 MNHNS and CDR2 SASEGT. V was cut by 2 bases and J by 9 bases, with 20 bases left in between. Study results and limitations: It was in TEMRA cells and active patients that Susac CD8+ clonal expansion peaked.

The chain recombines TRBV6-1 with TRBJ1-5; unclear D gene. Material: CD8+ T cells from PBMCs. This TCR was recovered from a human donor with Susac syndrome. DNA of the CDR3: TGTGCCAGCAGTGAATTGCGGGGTGGAGGGATGGGGCCCCAGCATTTT. It translates to CASSELRGGGMGPQHF.